The 20 T cell receptor beta chains reported below all come from one sample, sequenced in a study of T cells in Graves' hyperthyroidism and ophthalmopathy. RNA transcripts were the template for amplifying TCR beta CDR3 regions. Initially, a first-round RT-PCR of the TCR CDR3 employed the HTBI primer set. TCRdb recomputed calls from the multiplex PCR reads with MiXCR, one row per CDR3 protein. The sample consists of hundreds of thousands of distinct CDR3 sequences, roughly 13% of them appearing once. The sample was blood. The source of these receptors is a woman in her 40s with Graves' ophthalmopathy.

The V gene is TRBV5-4, the J gene TRBJ2-1, with D perhaps TRBD2 (5 bases). The end of the DNA is better explained by TRBJ2-7, so the J call may be wrong. The germline V gene encodes CDR1 SGHNT and CDR2 YYREEE (reference sequence). The CDR3 runs 15 residues. CDR3 coding DNA: TGTGCCAGCAGCTTGTCGGGGATGATCTACAATGAGCAGTACTTC. Protein sequence: CASSLSGMIYNEQYF.

Ten or more counts support this clonotype. The chain combines TRBV20-1 with TRBJ2-5, with 9 bases that match TRBD2. The germline V gene has CDR1 DFQATT and CDR2 SNEGSKA (reference sequence). Unmatched junction bases numbered 7, after V lost 6 bases and J lost 5 bases. This CDR3 is 13 amino acids long. Here the CDR3 reads CSATRGGRETQYF. The CDR3 DNA is TGCAGTGCAACGCGGGGGGGCCGTGAGACCCAGTACTTC.

This clonotype has a count of ten or more. The chain uses TRBV10-2 and TRBJ2-5, with 7 bases that match TRBD1. The CDR3 spans 13 residues. Germline CDR1 is WSHSY and CDR2 is SAAADI. The V and J ends lost 6 bases and 5 bases, in that order; junction bases with no gene match: 6. The CDR3 bases are TGCGCCAGCAGGGCGACAGGGCTGGAGACCCAGTACTTC. This encodes CASRATGLETQYF.

The V call is TRBV5-1, the J call TRBJ1-2; a weak D match, TRBD1 (5 bases). Trimming stripped 5 bases from V and 6 bases from J, with 11 bases between. The CDR3 is 12 residues long. Germline CDR1 reads SGHRS; CDR2 reads YFSETQ. DNA of the CDR3: TGCGCCAGCAGAACACAGGAAGATGGCTACACCTTC. Translation gives CASRTQEDGYTF.

The V call is TRBV20-1, the J call TRBJ1-5, with D unclear. Germline CDR1 and CDR2: DFQATT and SNEGSKA (reference sequence). The CDR3 totals 15 residues. Deletions cut 0 bases from V and 6 bases from J, with 15 bases between. CDR3 bases: TGCAGTGCTAGAGATCTCCTGCATTGGGGTCAGCCCCAGCATTTT. The encoded protein is CSARDLLHWGQPQHF.

This clonotype was recorded a few times. The V call is TRBV7-8, the J call TRBJ2-1, with 13 positions matching TRBD2. V was pared by 0 bases and J by 5 bases, with 7 bases of the junction left unmatched. The CDR3 runs 18 residues. Looked up from germline, CDR1 is SGHVS and CDR2 is FQNEAQ. The DNA for the CDR3 is TGTGCCAGCAGCTTAGCACTAGCGGGAGGGCTAACCAACAATGAGCAGTTCTTC. Its translation is CASSLALAGGLTNNEQFF. The entire variable domain, with the rest obtained from reference TRBV7-8 and TRBJ2-1, is as follows: GAGVSQSPRYKVAKRGQDVALRCDPISGHVSLFWYQQALGQGPEFLTYFQNEAQLDKSGLPSDRFFAERPEGSVSTLKIQRTQQEDSAVYLCASSLALAGGLTNNEQFFGPGTRLTVL.

This clonotype occurred many times. The CDR3 loop is CSARDLGRGIYNEQFF. Here the CDR3 DNA reads TGCAGTGCTAGAGATCTCGGCAGGGGAATCTACAATGAGCAGTTCTTC. The chain is built from TRBV20-1 and TRBJ2-1; weak D call: TRBD1 (6 bases). V lost 0 bases to trimming and J lost 3 bases, with 15 bases between them. CDR1 and CDR2 (germline): DFQATT, SNEGSKA (reference sequence). There are 16 residues in the CDR3.

This clonotype has a count of ten or more. The chain uses TRBV12-3 or TRBV12-4 and TRBJ2-7, with 7 bases matching TRBD1. The V segment lost 6 bases and the J segment 2 bases; nucleotides outside the gene matches: 10. The CDR3 has 15 residues. Written as DNA, the CDR3 is TGTGCCAGCAGCAACCTTGGACAGGCCGCCTACGAGCAGTACTTC. Translated, it gives CASSNLGQAAYEQYF.

This clonotype was observed many times. The chain recombines TRBV6-1 with TRBJ1-5; 8 nucleotides agree with TRBD1. Looked up from germline, CDR1 is MNHNS and CDR2 is SASEGT. CDR3 length equals 15 residues. Trimming at V came to 5 bases and at J to 2 bases, leaving 5 bases not matched to a gene. CDR3 sequence: CASSRQGQGNQPQHF. The DNA for the CDR3 is TGTGCCAGCAGTCGACAGGGGCAGGGCAATCAGCCCCAGCATTTT.

The sample holds many counts of this clonotype. The chain couples TRBV12-3 or TRBV12-4 to TRBJ1-5; D unresolved. The CDR3 sequence is 14 residues long. The V end lost 2 bases, the J end lost 5 bases, and 10 bases lay between the germline ends. The CDR3 reads CASSLLGKHQPQHF. The CDR3 coding sequence is TGTGCCAGCAGTTTATTAGGGAAGCATCAGCCCCAGCATTTT.

This clonotype was counted ten times or more. The chain uses TRBV3-1 and TRBJ1-2; no reliable D call. In germline, CDR1 is LGHDT, CDR2 YNNKEL (reference sequence). V lost 4 bases and J 2 bases, leaving 14 bases between the germline ends. The CDR3 extends over 15 amino acids. The CDR3 loop is CASSRGGILNYGYTF. The CDR3 region has the DNA TGTGCCAGCAGCCGAGGCGGGATACTCAACTATGGCTACACCTTC.

In this sample, this clonotype turned up many times. V usage is TRBV11-3 and J usage is TRBJ1-1; TRBD1 matches 7 bases. Looked up from germline, CDR1 is SGHNT and CDR2 is YENEEA. This CDR3 region has 19 residues. The V segment lost 4 bases and the J segment 8 bases; nucleotides outside the gene matches: 25. The DNA of the CDR3 is TGTGCCAGCAGCTCCGACTCCCGGGACAGACTCTTCTGCGCGATCGAAGCTTTCTTT. This sequence encodes CASSSDSRDRLFCAIEAFF.

This clonotype was recorded once. The chain employs TRBV18 and TRBJ2-5, with a tentative D call TRBD1 (6 bases). CDR1 KGHSH and CDR2 LQKENI come from the germline V gene. Trimming took 8 bases from V and 2 from J, leaving 18 bases between them. This CDR3 is 15 amino acids long. The CDR3 reads CASASYGTPQETQYF. For the CDR3, the DNA is TGTGCCAGCGCCTCATACGGGACACCTCAAGAGACCCAGTACTTC.

The sample holds many counts of this clonotype. The chain joins TRBV6-1 to TRBJ1-1; D uncertain. CDR1 and CDR2 from the germline V gene are MNHNS and SASEGT. The CDR3 has 16 residues. The germline V and J ends were trimmed by 6 bases and 1 base, with 18 bases remaining between them. CDR3 in DNA: TGTGCCAGCAGGGCCTATGAGTTGACGGCGAACACTGAAGCTTTCTTT. This sequence encodes CASRAYELTANTEAFF.

This clonotype was counted ten times or more. V is TRBV12-3 or TRBV12-4 and J is TRBJ2-1; 13 positions match TRBD2. This CDR3 is 15 amino acids long. Germline trimming cut 5 bases from V and 5 bases from J; bases unmatched to any gene: 3. The CDR3 is CASSPGLAGNNEQFF. CDR3 DNA: TGTGCCAGCAGTCCGGGACTAGCGGGGAACAATGAGCAGTTCTTC.

This clonotype was seen a handful of times. This rearrangement joins TRBV10-2 to TRBJ2-3, with D unclear. V was cut by 7 bases and J by 2 bases, with 10 bases left in between. The length of the CDR3 is 13 residues. The V gene's germline CDR1 is WSHSY and CDR2 SAAADI. The CDR3 sequence is CASTYKNTDTQYF. CDR3 nucleotides: TGCGCCAGCACGTACAAAAACACAGATACGCAGTATTTT.

The sample holds many counts of this clonotype. This rearrangement joins TRBV12-3 or TRBV12-4 to TRBJ1-5, with D tentatively TRBD1 (6 bases). V lost 6 bases and J 7 bases, leaving 13 bases between the germline ends. This CDR3 has 13 amino acids. The CDR3, as DNA: TGTGCCAGCAGCGTCAGGGGCTTCCAGCCCCAGCATTTT. Its protein is CASSVRGFQPQHF.

This clonotype was detected many times. This sequence joins TRBV20-1 and TRBJ1-1; no reliable D call. This CDR3 contains 12 residues. V lost 6 bases, J lost 3 bases, and 11 bases lay in between. Germline V CDR1 and CDR2: DFQATT, SNEGSKA (reference sequence). DNA for the CDR3: TGCAGTGCGGGCCTAGAGGACACTGAAGCTTTCTTT. It encodes CSAGLEDTEAFF.

This clonotype was picked up many times. The chain combines TRBV7-2 with TRBJ1-1, with D unclear. Germline assignment: CDR1 SGHTA and CDR2 FQGNSA. The CDR3 runs to 13 residues. The V gene lost 4 bases and the J gene lost 10 bases, with 16 bases spanning the gap. The CDR3 sequence: CASSSHPTEGAFF. The CDR3 DNA follows: TGTGCCAGCAGCTCCCACCCCACAGAGGGAGCTTTCTTT. The variable domain in full, with the rest retrieved from reference TRBV7-2 and TRBJ1-1, is GAGVSQSPSNKVTEKGKDVELRCDPISGHTALYWYRQSLGQGLEFLIYFQGNSAPDKSGLPSDRFSAERTGGSVSTLTIQRTQQEDSAVYLCASSSHPTEGAFFGQGTRLTVV.

The chain joins TRBV24-1 to TRBJ2-1; D uncertain. Deletions cut 7 bases from V and 5 bases from J, with 20 bases between. Germline lookup yields CDR1 KGHDR and CDR2 SFDVKD. The CDR3 is 16 residues long. The CDR3 DNA reads TGTGCCACCAGCCCCTTGCAAGGCGGAACGAACAATGAGCAGTTCTTC. The encoded protein is CATSPLQGGTNNEQFF.